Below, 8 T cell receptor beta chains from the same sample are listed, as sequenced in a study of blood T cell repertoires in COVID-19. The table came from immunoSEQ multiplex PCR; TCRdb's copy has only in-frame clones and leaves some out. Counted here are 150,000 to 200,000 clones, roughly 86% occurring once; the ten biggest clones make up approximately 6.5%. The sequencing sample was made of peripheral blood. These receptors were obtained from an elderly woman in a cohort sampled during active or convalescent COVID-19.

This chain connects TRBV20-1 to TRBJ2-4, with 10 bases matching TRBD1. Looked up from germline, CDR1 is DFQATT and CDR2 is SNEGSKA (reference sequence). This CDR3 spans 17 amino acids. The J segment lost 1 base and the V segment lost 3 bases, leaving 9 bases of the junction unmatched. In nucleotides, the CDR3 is TGCAGTGCTAGTCCTCCGACAGGGGGCGCCGCCAAAAACATTCAGTACTTC. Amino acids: CSASPPTGGAAKNIQYF.

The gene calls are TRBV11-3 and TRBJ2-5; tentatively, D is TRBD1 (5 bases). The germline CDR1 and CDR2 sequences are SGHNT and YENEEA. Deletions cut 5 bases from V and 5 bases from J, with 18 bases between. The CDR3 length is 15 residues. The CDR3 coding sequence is TGTGCCAGCAGCCCCGGTAGGGGTTCTCAGGAGACCCAGTACTTC. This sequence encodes CASSPGRGSQETQYF.

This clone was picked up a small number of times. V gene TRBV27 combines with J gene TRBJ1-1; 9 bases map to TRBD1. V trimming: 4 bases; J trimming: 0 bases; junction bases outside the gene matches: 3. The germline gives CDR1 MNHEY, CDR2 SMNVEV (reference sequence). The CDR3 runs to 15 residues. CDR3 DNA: TGTGCCAGCAGTTGGGACAGGGTAATGAACACTGAAGCTTTCTTT. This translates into CASSWDRVMNTEAFF.

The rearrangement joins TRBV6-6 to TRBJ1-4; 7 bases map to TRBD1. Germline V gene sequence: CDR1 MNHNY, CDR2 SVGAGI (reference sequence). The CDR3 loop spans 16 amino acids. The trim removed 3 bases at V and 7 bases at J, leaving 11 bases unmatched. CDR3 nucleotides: TGTGCCAGCAGTTATAACCCGACAGGGCCGGCTGAAAAACTGTTTTTT. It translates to CASSYNPTGPAEKLFF.

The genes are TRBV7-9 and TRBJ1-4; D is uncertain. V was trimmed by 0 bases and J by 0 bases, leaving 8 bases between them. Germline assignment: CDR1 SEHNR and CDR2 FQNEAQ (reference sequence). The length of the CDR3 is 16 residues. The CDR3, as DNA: TGTGCCAGCAGCTTAGCTGTTTCAGCAACTAATGAAAAACTGTTTTTT. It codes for CASSLAVSATNEKLFF.

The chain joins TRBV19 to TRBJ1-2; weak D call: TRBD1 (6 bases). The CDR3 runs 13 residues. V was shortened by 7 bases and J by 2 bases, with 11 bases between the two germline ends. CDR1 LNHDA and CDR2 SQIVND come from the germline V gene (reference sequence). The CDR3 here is CASIIQGNYGYTF. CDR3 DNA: TGTGCCAGTATCATACAGGGAAACTATGGCTACACCTTC.

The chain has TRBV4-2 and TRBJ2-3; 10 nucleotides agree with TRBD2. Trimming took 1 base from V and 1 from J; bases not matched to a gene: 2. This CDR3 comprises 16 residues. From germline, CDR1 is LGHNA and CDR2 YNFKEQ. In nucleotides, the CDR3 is TGTGCCAGCAGCCAAGCCGGGACTAGCGGCACAGATACGCAGTATTTT. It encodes CASSQAGTSGTDTQYF.

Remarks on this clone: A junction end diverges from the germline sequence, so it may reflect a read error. CDR3 in DNA: TGTGCCAGCGGACAGGGCGTCCCCGAGCGGTACTTC. It is translated as CASGQGVPERYF. The chain has TRBV6-5 and TRBJ2-7, with 8 bases matching TRBD1. Germline V CDR1 and CDR2: MNHEY, SVGAGI. This CDR3 contains 12 residues.